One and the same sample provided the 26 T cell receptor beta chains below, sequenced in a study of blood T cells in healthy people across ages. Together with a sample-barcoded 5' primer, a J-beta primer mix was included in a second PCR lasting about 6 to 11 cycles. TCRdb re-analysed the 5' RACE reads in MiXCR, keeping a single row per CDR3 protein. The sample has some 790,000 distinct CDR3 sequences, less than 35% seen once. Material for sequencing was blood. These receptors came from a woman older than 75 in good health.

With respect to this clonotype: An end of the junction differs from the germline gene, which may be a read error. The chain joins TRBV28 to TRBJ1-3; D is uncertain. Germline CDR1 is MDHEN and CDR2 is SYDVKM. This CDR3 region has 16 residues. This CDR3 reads CASSLRVHISGNTMYF. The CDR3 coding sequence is TGTGCCAGCAGTTTACGGGTCCATATCTCAGGAAACACCATGTATTTT.

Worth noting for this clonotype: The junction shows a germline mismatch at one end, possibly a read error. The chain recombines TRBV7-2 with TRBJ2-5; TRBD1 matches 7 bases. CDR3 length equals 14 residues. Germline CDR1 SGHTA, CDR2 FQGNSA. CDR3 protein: CASSSPGQLETQYF. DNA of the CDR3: TGTGCCAGTAGCTCTCCGGGACAGCTAGAGACCCAGTACTTC.

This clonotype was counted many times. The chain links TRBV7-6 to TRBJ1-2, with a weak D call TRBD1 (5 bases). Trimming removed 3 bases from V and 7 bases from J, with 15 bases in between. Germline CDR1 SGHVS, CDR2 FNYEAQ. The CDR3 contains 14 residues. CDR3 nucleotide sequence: TGTGCCAGCAGCTTGGGGGGGACTCTCCTTGGCTACACCTTC. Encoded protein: CASSLGGTLLGYTF. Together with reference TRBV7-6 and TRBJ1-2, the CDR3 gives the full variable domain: GAGVSQSPRYKVTKRGQDVALRCDPISGHVSLYWYRQALGQGPEFLTYFNYEAQQDKSGLPNDRFSAERPEGSISTLTIQRTEQRDSAMYRCASSLGGTLLGYTFGSGTRLTVV.

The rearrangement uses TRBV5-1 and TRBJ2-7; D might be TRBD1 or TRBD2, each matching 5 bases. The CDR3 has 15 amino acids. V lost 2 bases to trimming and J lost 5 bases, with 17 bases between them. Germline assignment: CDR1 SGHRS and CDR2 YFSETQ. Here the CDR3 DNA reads TGCGCCAGCAGCTTTGGGACGGACGAGGCAGACGAGCAGTACTTC. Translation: CASSFGTDEADEQYF.

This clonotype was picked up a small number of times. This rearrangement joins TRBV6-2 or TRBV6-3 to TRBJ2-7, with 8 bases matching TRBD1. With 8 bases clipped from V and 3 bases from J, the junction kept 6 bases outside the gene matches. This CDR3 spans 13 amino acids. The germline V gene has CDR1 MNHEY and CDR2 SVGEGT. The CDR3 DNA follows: TGTGCCAGCGGGACAGGAGCGTTCTACGAGCAGTACTTC. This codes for CASGTGAFYEQYF.

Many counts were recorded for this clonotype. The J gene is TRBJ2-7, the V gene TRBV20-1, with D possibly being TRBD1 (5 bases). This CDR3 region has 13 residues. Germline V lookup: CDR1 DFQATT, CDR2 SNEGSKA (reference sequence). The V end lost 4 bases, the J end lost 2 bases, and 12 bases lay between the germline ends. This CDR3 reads CSATPDSAYEQYF. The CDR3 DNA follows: TGCAGTGCTACCCCCGACAGTGCCTACGAGCAGTACTTC.

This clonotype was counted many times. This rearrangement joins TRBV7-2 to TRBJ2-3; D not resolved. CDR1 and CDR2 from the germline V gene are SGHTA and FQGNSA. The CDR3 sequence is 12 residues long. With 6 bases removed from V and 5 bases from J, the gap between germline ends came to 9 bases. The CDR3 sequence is CASRLDVDTQYF. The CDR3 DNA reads TGTGCCAGCAGGTTGGACGTAGATACGCAGTATTTT.

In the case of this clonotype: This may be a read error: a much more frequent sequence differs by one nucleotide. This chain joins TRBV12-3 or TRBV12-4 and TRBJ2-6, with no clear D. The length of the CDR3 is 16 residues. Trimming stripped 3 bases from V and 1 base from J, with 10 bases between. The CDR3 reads CASSFSAVSGANVLTF. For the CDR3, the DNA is TGTGCCAGCAGTTTCTCTGCGGTTTCTGGGGCCAACGTCCTGACTTTC.

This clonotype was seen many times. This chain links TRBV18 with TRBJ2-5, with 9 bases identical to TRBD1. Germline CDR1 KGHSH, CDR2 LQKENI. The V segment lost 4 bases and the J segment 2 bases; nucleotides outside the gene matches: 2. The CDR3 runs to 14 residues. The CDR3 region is CASSHDRGQETQYF. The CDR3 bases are TGTGCCAGCTCACACGACAGGGGGCAAGAGACCCAGTACTTC.

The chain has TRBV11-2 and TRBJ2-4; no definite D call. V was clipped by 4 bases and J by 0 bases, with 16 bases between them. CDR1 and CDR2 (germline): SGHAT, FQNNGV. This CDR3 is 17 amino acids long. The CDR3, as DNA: TGTGCCAGCAGCTCGGTTTCATCTACTCTAGCCAAAAACATTCAGTACTTC. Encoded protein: CASSSVSSTLAKNIQYF. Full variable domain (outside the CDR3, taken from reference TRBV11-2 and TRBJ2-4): EAGVAQSPRYKIIEKRQSVAFWCNPISGHATLYWYQQILGQGPKLLIQFQNNGVVDDSQLPKDRFSAERLKGVDSTLKIQPAKLEDSAVYLCASSSVSSTLAKNIQYFGAGTRLSVL.

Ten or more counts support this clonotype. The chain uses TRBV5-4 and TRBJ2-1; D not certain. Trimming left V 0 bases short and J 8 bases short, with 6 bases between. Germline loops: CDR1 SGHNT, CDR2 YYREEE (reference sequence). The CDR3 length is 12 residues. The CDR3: CASSLVPHEQFF. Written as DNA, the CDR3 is TGTGCCAGCAGCTTGGTGCCCCATGAGCAGTTCTTC.

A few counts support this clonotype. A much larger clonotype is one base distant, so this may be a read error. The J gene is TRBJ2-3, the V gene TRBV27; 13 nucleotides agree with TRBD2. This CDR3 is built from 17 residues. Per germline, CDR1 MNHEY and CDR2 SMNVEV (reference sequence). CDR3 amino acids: CASSLKRLAGGTDAQYF. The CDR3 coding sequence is TGTGCCAGCAGTTTGAAACGACTAGCGGGGGGCACAGATGCGCAGTATTTT.

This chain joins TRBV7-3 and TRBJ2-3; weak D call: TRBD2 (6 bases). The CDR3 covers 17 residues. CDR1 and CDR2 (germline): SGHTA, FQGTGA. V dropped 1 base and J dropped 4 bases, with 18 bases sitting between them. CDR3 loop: CASSLIRAGRTADTQYF. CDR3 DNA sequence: TGTGCCAGCAGCTTAATCAGGGCAGGGAGGACTGCAGATACGCAGTATTTT.

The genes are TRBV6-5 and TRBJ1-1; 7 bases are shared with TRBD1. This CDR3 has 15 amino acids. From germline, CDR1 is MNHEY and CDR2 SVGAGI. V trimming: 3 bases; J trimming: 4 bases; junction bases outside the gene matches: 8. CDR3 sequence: CASSYRNNRGTEAFF. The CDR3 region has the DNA TGTGCCAGCAGTTATCGGAACAACAGGGGCACTGAAGCTTTCTTT.

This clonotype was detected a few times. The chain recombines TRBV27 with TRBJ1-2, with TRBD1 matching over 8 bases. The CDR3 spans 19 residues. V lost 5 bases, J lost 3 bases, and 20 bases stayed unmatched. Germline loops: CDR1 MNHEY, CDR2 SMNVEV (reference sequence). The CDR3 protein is CASSPKSTHSGGGYYGYTF. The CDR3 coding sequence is TGTGCCAGCAGTCCGAAGTCCACGCACTCAGGGGGCGGCTACTATGGCTACACCTTC.

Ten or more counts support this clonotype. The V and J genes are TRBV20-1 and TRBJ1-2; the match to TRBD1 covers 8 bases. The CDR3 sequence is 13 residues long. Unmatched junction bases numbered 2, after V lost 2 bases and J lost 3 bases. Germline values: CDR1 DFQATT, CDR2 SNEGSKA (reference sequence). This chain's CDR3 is CSARIQGDYGYTF. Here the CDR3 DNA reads TGCAGTGCTAGAATACAGGGGGACTATGGCTACACCTTC.

CDR3 amino acids: CAWSPPANYGYTF. The CDR3 coding sequence is TGTGCCTGGAGTCCTCCGGCTAACTATGGCTACACCTTC. V and J are TRBV30 and TRBJ1-2; D is undetermined. Germline lookup yields CDR1 GTSNPN and CDR2 SVGIG (reference sequence). CDR3 length: 13 amino acids. V was cut by 2 bases and J by 0 bases, with 7 bases left in between.

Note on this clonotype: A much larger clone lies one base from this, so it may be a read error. The CDR3 sequence: CASPRTGTGLGNEQFF. The CDR3 nucleotides read TGTGCCAGCCCACGTACGGGGACAGGGTTAGGCAATGAGCAGTTCTTC. The chain uses TRBV18 and TRBJ2-1, with TRBD1 identical over 9 bases. CDR1 is KGHSH, CDR2 LQKENI, per germline. CDR3 length: 16 residues. The ends lost 8 bases at V and 6 bases at J; junction bases unmatched: 14.

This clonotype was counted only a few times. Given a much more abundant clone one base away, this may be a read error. CDR3 region: CASSWSGGGYEQYF. CDR3 sequence (DNA): TGTGCCAGCAGTTGGAGTGGGGGGGGCTACGAGCAGTACTTC. The chain joins TRBV12-3 or TRBV12-4 to TRBJ2-7; 7 nucleotides line up with TRBD2. V dropped 4 bases and J dropped 3; count of bases not matched to a gene: 6. The CDR3 has 14 residues.

CDR3 sequence reads: CASSPQRGGGYTF. CDR3 coding DNA: TGTGCCAGCAGCCCGCAGAGGGGGGGCGGCTACACCTTC. The rearrangement links TRBV5-6 to TRBJ1-2; possible D gene TRBD1, 6 bases. This CDR3 comprises 13 residues. Germline loops: CDR1 SGHDT, CDR2 YYEEEE. Deletions cut 4 bases from V and 8 bases from J, with 15 bases between. The whole variable domain, remainder taken from reference TRBV5-6 and TRBJ1-2, is DAGVTQSPTHLIKTRGQQVTLRCSPKSGHDTVSWYQQALGQGPQFIFQYYEEEERQRGNFPDRFSGHQFPNYSSELNVNALLLGDSALYLCASSPQRGGGYTFGSGTRLTVV.

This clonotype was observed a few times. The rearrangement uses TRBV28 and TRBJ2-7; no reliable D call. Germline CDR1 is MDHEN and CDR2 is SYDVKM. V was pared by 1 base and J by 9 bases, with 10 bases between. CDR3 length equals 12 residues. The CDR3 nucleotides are TGTGCCAGCAGTTTATCTCTGGGAATGCAGTACTTC. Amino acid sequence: CASSLSLGMQYF.

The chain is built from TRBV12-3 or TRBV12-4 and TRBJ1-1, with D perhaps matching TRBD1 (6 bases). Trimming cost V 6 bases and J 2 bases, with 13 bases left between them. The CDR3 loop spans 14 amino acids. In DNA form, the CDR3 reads TGTGCCAGCAGGTTAATGGGGGCTAACACTGAAGCTTTCTTT. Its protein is CASRLMGANTEAFF.

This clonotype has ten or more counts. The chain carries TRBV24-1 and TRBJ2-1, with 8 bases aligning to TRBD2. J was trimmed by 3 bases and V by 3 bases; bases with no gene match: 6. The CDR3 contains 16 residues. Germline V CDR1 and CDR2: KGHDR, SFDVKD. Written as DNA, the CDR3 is TGTGCCACCAGTGATCAGACCGGGACTAGCTACAATGAGCAGTTCTTC. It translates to CATSDQTGTSYNEQFF.

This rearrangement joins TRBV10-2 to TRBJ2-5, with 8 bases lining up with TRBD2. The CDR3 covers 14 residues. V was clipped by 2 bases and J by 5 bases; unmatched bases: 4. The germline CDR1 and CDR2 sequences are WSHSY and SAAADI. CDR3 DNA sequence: TGCGCCAGCAGTGAGCTTAGCGGGGAGGAGACCCAGTACTTC. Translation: CASSELSGEETQYF.

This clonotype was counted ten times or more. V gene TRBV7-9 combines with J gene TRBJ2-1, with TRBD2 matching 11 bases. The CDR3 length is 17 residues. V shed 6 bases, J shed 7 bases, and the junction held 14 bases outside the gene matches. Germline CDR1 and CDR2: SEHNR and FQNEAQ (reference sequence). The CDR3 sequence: CASSRYSGGARNNEQFF. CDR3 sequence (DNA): TGTGCCAGCAGTCGTTATAGCGGGGGGGCCCGGAATAATGAGCAGTTCTTC. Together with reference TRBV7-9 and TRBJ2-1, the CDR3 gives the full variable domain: DTGVSQNPRHKITKRGQNVTFRCDPISEHNRLYWYRQTLGQGPEFLTYFQNEAQLEKSRLLSDRFSAERPKGSFSTLEIQRTEQGDSAMYLCASSRYSGGARNNEQFFGPGTRLTVL.

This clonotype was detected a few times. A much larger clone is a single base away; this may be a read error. The CDR3 DNA is TGTGCCAGCAGCTTGGAGGGACAGGGCCGCACAGATACGCAGTATTTT. Its translation: CASSLEGQGRTDTQYF. The chain is built from TRBV7-9 and TRBJ2-3, with TRBD1 identical over 9 bases. There are 16 residues in the CDR3. CDR1 is SEHNR, CDR2 FQNEAQ, per germline (reference sequence). With 3 bases clipped from V and 1 base from J, the junction kept 5 bases outside the gene matches.